The 22 T cell receptor beta chains given below trace back to one sample, sequenced in a study of blood T cell repertoires in COVID-19. Repertoires were generated with immunoSEQ multiplex PCR, while TCRdb's copy carries only in-frame clones and drops some. The data hold some 150,000 clones, with 87% observed a single time. Sequencing input: peripheral blood. The receptors originated from an older woman with active or convalescent COVID-19.

The chain employs TRBV30 and TRBJ1-6; 10 positions match TRBD1. Germline-derived CDR1 and CDR2 are GTSNPN and SVGIG (reference sequence). There are 15 residues in the CDR3. V trimming: 2 bases; J trimming: 10 bases; junction bases outside the gene matches: 8. The CDR3 bases are TGTGCCTGGAGTTCTGCGACAGGGGGCGAATCACCCCTCCACTTT. Translating gives CAWSSATGGESPLHF.

The genes are TRBV10-3 and TRBJ1-5; D is possibly TRBD1 (6 bases). CDR1 and CDR2 (germline): ENHRY, SYGVKD. V was trimmed by 3 bases and J by 5 bases, leaving 14 bases between them. The CDR3 spans 15 residues. The CDR3 DNA reads as TGTGCCATCAGTGACACAGGGAGGGGGTATCAGCCCCAGCATTTT. Its protein is CAISDTGRGYQPQHF.

The chain employs TRBV4-3 and TRBJ2-2; a weak D match, TRBD2 (6 bases). The CDR3 runs 15 residues. Germline loops: CDR1 LGHNA, CDR2 YSLEER. The V and J ends lost 4 bases and 1 base respectively, with 10 bases between them. For the CDR3, the DNA is TGCGCCAGCAGCCTAGGGACTTTGAACACCGGGGAGCTGTTTTTT. It encodes CASSLGTLNTGELFF.

This rearrangement joins TRBV10-3 to TRBJ1-1; 8 bases map to TRBD1. CDR3 length: 13 residues. J gave up 5 bases and V 3 bases, and 2 bases lay outside the gene matches. Germline CDR1 is ENHRY and CDR2 is SYGVKD. CDR3 nucleotides: TGTGCCATCAGTGAACAGGGGGATACTGAAGCTTTCTTT. Encoded protein: CAISEQGDTEAFF.

The chain is built from TRBV6-5 and TRBJ2-7; TRBD1 agrees at 7 bases. Germline values: CDR1 MNHEY, CDR2 SVGAGI. The CDR3 totals 13 residues. V shed 5 bases and J 4 bases; nucleotides not matched to a gene: 5. The chain's CDR3 is CASSTNRGYEQYF. In nucleotides, the CDR3 is TGTGCCAGCAGTACTAACAGGGGATACGAGCAGTACTTC.

The genes are TRBV18 and TRBJ1-1; possible D gene TRBD1, 6 bases. The CDR3 loop spans 16 amino acids. V gave up 2 bases and J gave up 2 bases, with 15 bases separating them. Germline loops: CDR1 KGHSH, CDR2 LQKENI. CDR3 in DNA: TGTGCCAGCTCACCATTCGGACAGCGAGTAAACACTGAAGCTTTCTTT. The encoded protein is CASSPFGQRVNTEAFF.

The V and J genes are TRBV29-1 and TRBJ2-1, with 11 nucleotides matching TRBD2. The germline gives CDR1 SQVTM, CDR2 ANQGSEA. The CDR3 spans 19 residues. Unmatched junction bases numbered 16, after V lost 5 bases and J lost 1 base. In DNA, the CDR3 is TGCAGCGTTATACTTACCCCGGGACTAGCGGACTTATCCTACAATGAGCAGTTCTTC. Amino acid sequence: CSVILTPGLADLSYNEQFF.

The chain employs TRBV6-5 and TRBJ1-4; 7 positions match TRBD1. V trimming: 6 bases; J trimming: 5 bases; junction bases outside the gene matches: 6. This CDR3 is built from 14 residues. CDR1 is MNHEY and CDR2 is SVGAGI in the germline V gene. The DNA for the CDR3 is TGTGCCAGCAGATCCGGGACAGCCAATGAAAAACTGTTTTTT. This translates into CASRSGTANEKLFF.

The chain employs TRBV19 and TRBJ1-4; tentative D call: TRBD1 (6 bases). The V end lost 3 bases, the J end lost 13 bases, and 9 bases lay between the germline ends. Germline values: CDR1 LNHDA, CDR2 SQIVND (reference sequence). The CDR3 is 11 residues long. CDR3 sequence (DNA): TGTGCCAGTAGTATTACAGGGCGACTGTTTTTT. Amino acid sequence: CASSITGRLFF. Full variable domain (remainder filled in from reference TRBV19 and TRBJ1-4): DGGITQSPKYLFRKEGQNVTLSCEQNLNHDAMYWYRQDPGQGLRLIYYSQIVNDFQKGDIAEGYSVSREKKESFPLTVTSAQKNPTAFYLCASSITGRLFFGSGTQLSVL.

V is TRBV2 and J is TRBJ2-5; the match to TRBD2 covers 7 bases. The CDR3 extends over 15 amino acids. CDR1 and CDR2 (germline): SNHLY, FYNNEI. Germline trimming cut 7 bases from V and 4 bases from J; bases unmatched to any gene: 12. In DNA form, the CDR3 reads TGTGCCAGCAAGAACCCGGGGGGAAGAGGAGAGACCCAGTACTTC. This translates into CASKNPGGRGETQYF.

V and J are TRBV29-1 and TRBJ1-2; TRBD1 matches 7 bases. The CDR3 consists of 12 residues. The junction had 5 bases not matched to a gene; V was cut back by 4 bases and J by 6 bases. CDR1 is SQVTM and CDR2 is ANQGSEA in the germline V gene. The CDR3 sequence: CSVGGTVDGYTF. CDR3 bases: TGCAGCGTTGGCGGGACAGTCGATGGCTACACCTTC.

This rearrangement joins TRBV6-2 or TRBV6-3 to TRBJ2-1; 11 bases fit TRBD2. Germline V gives CDR1 MNHEY, CDR2 SVGEGT. J lost 9 bases, V lost 5 bases, and 9 bases had no gene match. The CDR3 covers 15 residues. Here the CDR3 DNA reads TGTGCCAGCAGTGGAATAGCGGGGGGGCAGGGTGAGCAGTTCTTC. This gives the protein CASSGIAGGQGEQFF.

V gene TRBV4-1 combines with J gene TRBJ1-1, with TRBD1 matching over 11 bases. The ends lost 0 bases at V and 2 bases at J; junction bases unmatched: 5. This CDR3 spans 17 amino acids. CDR1 and CDR2 from the germline V gene are MGHRA and YSYEKL. CDR3 amino acids: CASSQDMRTGGNTEAFF. CDR3 DNA sequence: TGCGCCAGCAGCCAAGATATGAGGACAGGGGGCAACACTGAAGCTTTCTTT.

This chain connects TRBV9 to TRBJ2-2; 8 bases align to TRBD1. The CDR3 consists of 16 residues. From germline, CDR1 is SGDLS and CDR2 YYNGEE. Germline trimming cut 3 bases from V and 8 bases from J; bases unmatched to any gene: 12. The CDR3 sequence is CASSAQGESITGELFF. Written as DNA, the CDR3 is TGTGCCAGCAGCGCACAGGGGGAGTCCATCACGGGGGAGCTGTTTTTT.

V usage is TRBV7-2 and J usage is TRBJ1-4; D is unclear. The germline CDR1 and CDR2 sequences are SGHTA and FQGNSA. This CDR3 spans 16 amino acids. V was shortened by 1 base and J by 0 bases, with 9 bases between the two germline ends. The CDR3 spells CASSLGQTATNEKLFF. The CDR3 nucleotides read TGTGCCAGCAGCTTAGGCCAGACTGCAACTAATGAAAAACTGTTTTTT. The complete variable domain, with remaining parts taken from reference TRBV7-2 and TRBJ1-4, reads GAGVSQSPSNKVTEKGKDVELRCDPISGHTALYWYRQSLGQGLEFLIYFQGNSAPDKSGLPSDRFSAERTGGSVSTLTIQRTQQEDSAVYLCASSLGQTATNEKLFFGSGTQLSVL.

This chain joins TRBV5-1 and TRBJ1-1; TRBD1 matches at 7 bases. The V segment lost 2 bases and the J segment 8 bases; nucleotides outside the gene matches: 6. Germline V gene sequence: CDR1 SGHRS, CDR2 YFSETQ. The CDR3 length is 13 residues. CDR3 DNA: TGCGCCAGCAGCTTTAATATGGGACAGGAAGCTTTCTTT. It yields the protein CASSFNMGQEAFF.

This chain links TRBV6-2 or TRBV6-3 with TRBJ2-5; perhaps TRBD2 as D (7 bases). Germline assignment: CDR1 MNHEY and CDR2 SVGEGT. This CDR3 contains 17 residues. The germline V and J ends were trimmed by 5 bases and 5 bases, with 24 bases remaining between them. The CDR3 is CASSHPPIVGGRETQYF. CDR3 bases: TGTGCCAGCAGTCACCCCCCGATCGTGGGGGGGCGGGAGACCCAGTACTTC.

This chain uses TRBV7-2 with TRBJ2-3, with TRBD2 identical over 8 bases. J gave up 1 base and V 1 base, and 10 bases lay outside the gene matches. This CDR3 has 18 amino acids. Germline V gives CDR1 SGHTA, CDR2 FQGNSA. As DNA, the CDR3 is TGTGCCAGCAGCTTAGTAGGGCGGGGTAGCGGGGGCACAGATACGCAGTATTTT. This sequence encodes CASSLVGRGSGGTDTQYF.

V and J are TRBV11-2 and TRBJ1-6; no firm D call. V was trimmed by 2 bases and J by 9 bases, leaving 20 bases between them. This CDR3 has 17 residues. Germline assignment: CDR1 SGHAT and CDR2 FQNNGV. CDR3 nucleotide sequence: TGTGCCAGCAGCTTAAACGGTTTTGGTCTACTAGGTTCACCCCTCCACTTT. It yields the protein CASSLNGFGLLGSPLHF. The full variable domain, with the rest looked up from reference TRBV11-2 and TRBJ1-6, is EAGVAQSPRYKIIEKRQSVAFWCNPISGHATLYWYQQILGQGPKLLIQFQNNGVVDDSQLPKDRFSAERLKGVDSTLKIQPAKLEDSAVYLCASSLNGFGLLGSPLHFGNGTRLTVT.

The CDR3 here is CASRDPGELFF. The CDR3, as DNA: TGTGCCAGCCGAGATCCCGGGGAGCTGTTTTTT. The chain couples TRBV9 to TRBJ2-2; D is unresolved. V lost 7 bases, J lost 6 bases, and 7 bases lay in between. Germline CDR1 is SGDLS and CDR2 is YYNGEE. The CDR3 totals 11 residues.

The chain recombines TRBV18 with TRBJ2-2; D possibly corresponds to TRBD2 (5 bases). Germline V gene sequence: CDR1 KGHSH, CDR2 LQKENI. Trimming removed 1 base at V and 0 bases at J, with 6 bases between. The CDR3 is 15 residues long. This chain's CDR3 is CASSPRESNTGELFF. CDR3 nucleotides: TGTGCCAGCTCACCACGGGAGTCGAACACCGGGGAGCTGTTTTTT. The variable domain in full, with the rest retrieved from reference TRBV18 and TRBJ2-2, is NAGVMQNPRHLVRRRGQEARLRCSPMKGHSHVYWYRQLPEEGLKFMVYLQKENIIDESGMPKERFSAEFPKEGPSILRIQQVVRGDSAAYFCASSPRESNTGELFFGEGSRLTVL.

The chain has TRBV12-3 or TRBV12-4 and TRBJ2-1; 7 nucleotides agree with TRBD2. The V gene end was trimmed by 4 bases and the J gene end by 6 bases; junction bases not matched to a gene: 0. CDR3 size: 12 residues. For the CDR3, the DNA is TGTGCCAGCAGTTCGGGGGGCAATGAGCAGTTCTTC. It encodes CASSSGGNEQFF.